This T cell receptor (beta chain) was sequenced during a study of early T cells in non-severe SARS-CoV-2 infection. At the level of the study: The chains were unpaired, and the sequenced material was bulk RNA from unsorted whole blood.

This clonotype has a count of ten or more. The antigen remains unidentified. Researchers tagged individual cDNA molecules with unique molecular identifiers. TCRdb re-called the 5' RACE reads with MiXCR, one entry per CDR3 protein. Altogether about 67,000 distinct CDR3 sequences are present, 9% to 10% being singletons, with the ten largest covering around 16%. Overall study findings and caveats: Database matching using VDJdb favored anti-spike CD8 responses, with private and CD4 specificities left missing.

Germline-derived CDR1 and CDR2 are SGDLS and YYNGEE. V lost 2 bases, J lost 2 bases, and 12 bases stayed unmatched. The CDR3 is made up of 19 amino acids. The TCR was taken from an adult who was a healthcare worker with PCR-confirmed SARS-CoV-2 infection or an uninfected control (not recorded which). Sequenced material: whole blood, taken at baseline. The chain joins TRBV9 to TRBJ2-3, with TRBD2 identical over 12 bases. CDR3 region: CASSVSSGRASPNTDTQYF. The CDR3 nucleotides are TGTGCCAGCAGCGTCTCTAGCGGGAGGGCCAGCCCCAACACAGATACGCAGTATTTT.